A selection of T cell receptor beta chains follows, all from one sample in a study of blood T cell repertoires in COVID-19. Profiling relied on immunoSEQ multiplex PCR, and the TCRdb table lists in-frame clones only, not all of them. Among roughly 150,000 clones listed, around 87% were seen once. The sample comprised peripheral blood. These receptors all come from a human donor in a cohort sampled during active COVID-19. The CDR3 runs from the conserved cysteine through the conserved F or W. A D gene is named only where the DNA matches it firmly. The size entry is marked missing in some rows and otherwise reads once, few, many or a size class.

>TRBJ2-1|NA|NA|TRBV20-1
TGCAGTGCACTCTTTGGGGGGGGGCAATTCTTC
CSALFGGGQFF
>TRBJ2-2|NA|TRBD2|TRBV15
TGTGCCACCAGCAGAGATGCAGCGGGAGGATCCACCGGGGAGCTGTTTTTT
CATSRDAAGGSTGELFF
>TRBJ2-1|NA|TRBD2|TRBV7-9
TGTGCCAGCAGCGACAAGGGACTAGCGGGAGGAGGGCCCTACAATGAGCAGTTCTTC
CASSDKGLAGGGPYNEQFF
>TRBJ2-3|NA|NA|TRBV11-2
TGTGCCAGCAGCTTCAGGGATAGTTCCACAGATACGCAGTATTTT
CASSFRDSSTDTQYF
>TRBJ1-5|many|NA|TRBV6-6
TGTGCCAGCAGTTACGAGGCCCAGCCCCAGCATTTT
CASSYEAQPQHF
>TRBJ1-3|NA|TRBD1|TRBV14
TGTGCCAGCAGCCTACAGGGGGCAGGAAACACCATATATTTT
CASSLQGAGNTIYF
>TRBJ2-3|NA|NA|TRBV10-1
TGCGCCAGCAGTGAGTCAGGGGCCACTAGCACAGATACGCAGTATTTT
CASSESGATSTDTQYF
>TRBJ2-3|once|NA|TRBV30
TGTGCCTGGAGTTGGACGGGAGTGGGTGATACGCAGTATTTT
CAWSWTGVGDTQYF
>TRBJ2-7|NA|TRBD1|TRBV5-4
TGTGCCAGCAGCTTCGTGGGACAGGGGGCTGGTGAGCAGTACTTC
CASSFVGQGAGEQYF
>TRBJ2-2|NA|NA|TRBV5-1
TGCGCCAGCAGCTTGGGTGGCGTCCGGGGCACCGGGGAGCTGTTTTTT
CASSLGGVRGTGELFF
>TRBJ1-1|NA|NA|TRBV20-1
TGCAGTGCTAGTATCTTTACAGGGAACACTGAAGCTTTCTTT
CSASIFTGNTEAFF
>TRBJ2-1|few|TRBD2|TRBV5-1
TGCGCCAGCAGCGAGTCTAGCGGGGGGGCGAGGGAGCAGTTCTTC
CASSESSGGAREQFF
>TRBJ2-1|NA|TRBD2|TRBV3-1/TRBV3-2
TGTGCCAGCAGCCAAGAGCTAGCGGGAGCCGCCTACAATGAGCAGTTCTTC
CASSQELAGAAYNEQFF
>TRBJ1-6|NA|TRBD1|TRBV5-4
TGTGCCAGCAGCCGAGCCGGGACAGGGAGTTCACCCCTCCACTTT
CASSRAGTGSSPLHF
>TRBJ2-3|NA|NA|TRBV5-1
TGCGCCAGCAGCTTAGGGTCCTCGGGGGCAGATACGCAGTATTTT
CASSLGSSGADTQYF
>TRBJ2-5|NA|TRBD1|TRBV19
TGTGCCAGTAGTACTCCAGGGGGCCGGGAGACCCAGTACTTC
CASSTPGGRETQYF
>TRBJ1-1|NA|NA|TRBV7-9
TGTGCCAGCGGGGCAGGCCTTCAGACTGAAGCTTTCTTT
CASGAGLQTEAFF
>TRBJ1-4|NA|NA|TRBV6-5
TGTGCCAGCAGGACCGCAGGTTCAACTAATGAAAAACTGTTTTTT
CASRTAGSTNEKLFF
>TRBJ1-5|once|TRBD1|TRBV7-2
TGTGCCAGCGGGGACAGAACCAATCAGCCCCAGCATTTT
CASGDRTNQPQHF
>TRBJ2-1|NA|TRBD2|TRBV7-9
TGTGCCAGCAGCCTCCTAGCGGGGAATGAGCAGTTCTTC
CASSLLAGNEQFF
>TRBJ2-7|once|NA|TRBV28
TGTGCCAGCAGTTTAGATCCCAGGGTAAACTACGAGCAGTACTTC
CASSLDPRVNYEQYF
>TRBJ2-2|NA|NA|TRBV9
TGTGCCAGCAGCTACGGTTCCACTAGGGCCGGGGAGCTGTTTTTT
CASSYGSTRAGELFF
>TRBJ2-7|NA|NA|TRBV11-3
TGTGCCAGCAGCCCCAGCGCGGGTTACGAGCAGTACTTC
CASSPSAGYEQYF
>TRBJ1-6|NA|NA|TRBV2
TGTGCCAGCAGGGATGGGATCGGGGTTGGGTCACCCCTCCACTTT
CASRDGIGVGSPLHF
>TRBJ1-1|NA|NA|TRBV7-9
TGTGCCAGCAGCCGCTCTGGGGGCACCGGGACTGAAGCTTTCTTT
CASSRSGGTGTEAFF
>TRBJ1-6|NA|NA|TRBV2
TGTGCCAGCAGGGCGGACATTCATGCCGTTGGTTCACCCCTCCACTTT
CASRADIHAVGSPLHF
>TRBJ1-1|NA|NA|TRBV7-6
TGTGCCAGCAGCGAAAGGGGTGGATACACTGAAGCTTTCTTT
CASSERGGYTEAFF
>TRBJ1-1|few|NA|TRBV18
TGTGCCACCGCTCAGCAGGGTGGGATGAACACTGAAGCTTTCTTT
CATAQQGGMNTEAFF
>TRBJ1-3|NA|TRBD1|TRBV2
TGTGCCAGCAGTGTACAGGGGCCCCCTGGAAACACCATATATTTT
CASSVQGPPGNTIYF
>TRBJ1-5|NA|TRBD1|TRBV28
TGTGCCAGCAGTTTGACAGGGGGGAGCAATCAGCCCCAGCATTTT
CASSLTGGSNQPQHF
>TRBJ2-6|NA|TRBD2|TRBV24-1
TGTGCCACCAGTGACGGGGGGACTGGGGCCAACGTCCTGACTTTC
CATSDGGTGANVLTF
>TRBJ2-1|once|TRBD2|TRBV9
TGTGCCAGCAGCGTAGTGGGCGGGAGAGGCCATAATGAGCAGTTCTTC
CASSVVGGRGHNEQFF
>TRBJ1-5|NA|NA|TRBV6-1
TGTGCCAGCAGTGAAGCGTTAGGCAATCAGCCCCAGCATTTT
CASSEALGNQPQHF
>TRBJ2-2|NA|NA|TRBV7-9
TGTGCCAGCAGTTTCTCGGTACCCGGGGAGCTGTTTTTT
CASSFSVPGELFF
>TRBJ2-3|NA|TRBD2|TRBV7-9
TGTGCCAGCAGCTTAGGGACTAGCGGTGGCACAGATACGCAGTATTTT
CASSLGTSGGTDTQYF
>TRBJ2-1|NA|TRBD2|TRBV10-3
TGTGCCATCAGTGAGACTAGCGGGGGGGTAATAGACAATGAGCAGTTCTTC
CAISETSGGVIDNEQFF
>TRBJ2-7|NA|TRBD1|TRBV4-1
TGCGCCAGCAGCCGACCCCCCGGGACAGGGTACTACGAGCAGTACTTC
CASSRPPGTGYYEQYF
>TRBJ1-6|NA|TRBD1|TRBV27
TGTGCCAGCAGTCAATCCGGGACAGGTGATTCACCCCTCCACTTT
CASSQSGTGDSPLHF
>TRBJ2-5|NA|TRBD1|TRBV28
TGTGCCAGCAGCCCCGGCAGGGGGCGCTTAGAGACCCAGTACTTC
CASSPGRGRLETQYF
>TRBJ2-2|few|TRBD1|TRBV28
TGTGCCAGCAGAGGGACAGGGGCGAAGGGGGAGCTGTTTTTT
CASRGTGAKGELFF
>TRBJ1-1|NA|NA|TRBV29-1
TGCAGCGTACACAGAGAAGTGAACACTGAAGCTTTCTTT
CSVHREVNTEAFF
>TRBJ2-3|NA|TRBD1|TRBV29-1
TGCAGCGTAGACAGGGGGGAGGATACGCAGTATTTT
CSVDRGEDTQYF
>TRBJ2-3|NA|TRBD2|TRBV27
TGTGCCAGCAGGCGACTTTTCACGGGCGGGAGGAAAGGCACAGATACGCAGTATTTT
CASRRLFTGGRKGTDTQYF
>TRBJ1-1|NA|NA|TRBV5-5
TGTGCCAGCAGCTTGTCGCAGGGGAGGGAGAACACTGAAGCTTTCTTT
CASSLSQGRENTEAFF
>TRBJ1-1|once|NA|TRBV19
TGTGCCACCCTCGGTCAGGTAGGCACTGAAGCTTTCTTT
CATLGQVGTEAFF
>TRBJ2-3|NA|NA|TRBV10-1
TGCGCCAGCTCGGCAGGGGGCACAGATACGCAGTATTTT
CASSAGGTDTQYF
>TRBJ1-4|NA|NA|TRBV27
TGTGCCAGCAGTTCCTTGTCAGGGATAGAAAAACTGTTTTTT
CASSSLSGIEKLFF